These 10 T cell receptor beta chains were all obtained from the same sample, sequenced in a study of shared T cell receptors in the human thymus. Sequencing used immunoSEQ multiplex PCR; TCRdb keeps in-frame clones, though not all of them. The table records approximately 400,000 clones, approximately 95% of them present only once. Sequenced material: thymocytes. These receptors originate from a human donor.

The rearrangement links TRBV18 to TRBJ2-7, with D hard to call. The CDR3 is made up of 12 amino acids. Germline CDR1 KGHSH, CDR2 LQKENI. The V end lost 5 bases, the J end lost 3 bases, and 8 bases lay between the germline ends. CDR3: CASSSDHYEQYF. The CDR3 nucleotides read TGTGCCAGCTCAAGCGACCACTACGAGCAGTACTTC.

The J gene is TRBJ2-1, the V gene TRBV9, with a possible D match to TRBD2 (5 bases). The CDR3 spans 13 residues. The germline gives CDR1 SGDLS, CDR2 YYNGEE. V lost 0 bases to trimming and J lost 12 bases, with 13 bases between them. In DNA form, the CDR3 reads TGTGCCAGCAGCGTAGGGACTTCCTTAACGCAGTTCTTC. This sequence encodes CASSVGTSLTQFF.

The CDR3 loop is CASSVGGLAGGSSYNEQFF. The DNA for the CDR3 is TGTGCCAGCAGCGTAGGAGGACTAGCGGGAGGGAGCTCCTACAATGAGCAGTTCTTC. The chain is built from TRBV9 and TRBJ2-1; TRBD2 matches 15 bases. V trimming: 0 bases; J trimming: 0 bases; junction bases outside the gene matches: 4. The CDR3 is 19 amino acids. Germline CDR1 SGDLS, CDR2 YYNGEE.

The gene calls are TRBV4-1 and TRBJ1-4, with TRBD1 matching over 7 bases. The CDR3 extends over 19 amino acids. Germline CDR1 reads MGHRA; CDR2 reads YSYEKL. J gave up 0 bases and V 0 bases, and 10 bases lay outside the gene matches. The CDR3 nucleotides are TGCGCCAGCAGCCAAGATCGGACAGGATGGGAATCAACTAATGAAAAACTGTTTTTT. Its protein product is CASSQDRTGWESTNEKLFF.

V and J are TRBV7-9 and TRBJ2-1, with D perhaps given as TRBD1 or TRBD2 (5 bases each). The CDR3 length is 16 residues. V lost 0 bases to trimming and J lost 7 bases, with 16 bases between them. Per the germline V gene, CDR1 is SEHNR and CDR2 is FQNEAQ (reference sequence). This CDR3 reads CASSLAQVGPWNEQFF. The CDR3 nucleotides read TGTGCCAGCAGCTTAGCGCAGGTGGGACCTTGGAATGAGCAGTTCTTC.

The chain uses TRBV19 and TRBJ2-3; TRBD2 matches 9 bases. This CDR3 spans 16 amino acids. Trimming removed 5 bases from V and 0 bases from J; junction bases left unmatched: 6. CDR1 and CDR2 (germline): LNHDA, SQIVND (reference sequence). The CDR3 DNA reads as TGTGCCAGTAGTGTGTCTAGCGGGGATAGCACAGATACGCAGTATTTT. The encoded protein is CASSVSSGDSTDTQYF. The full variable domain, in which reference TRBV19 and TRBJ2-3 provide the parts outside the CDR3, is DGGITQSPKYLFRKEGQNVTLSCEQNLNHDAMYWYRQDPGQGLRLIYYSQIVNDFQKGDIAEGYSVSREKKESFPLTVTSAQKNPTAFYLCASSVSSGDSTDTQYFGPGTRLTVL.

This clone was recorded only once. The CDR3 reads CASSIGWVRTGVSGANVLTF. As DNA, the CDR3 is TGTGCCAGTAGTATTGGTTGGGTTCGGACAGGCGTCTCTGGGGCCAACGTCCTGACTTTC. The rearrangement links TRBV19 to TRBJ2-6; 7 nucleotides line up with TRBD1. Germline trimming cut 3 bases from V and 0 bases from J; bases unmatched to any gene: 14. The CDR3 is 20 residues long. Germline V lookup: CDR1 LNHDA, CDR2 SQIVND (reference sequence).

The genes are TRBV4-1 and TRBJ2-1, with TRBD2 matching 8 bases. This CDR3 spans 18 amino acids. Germline V lookup: CDR1 MGHRA, CDR2 YSYEKL. The J segment lost 4 bases and the V segment lost 1 base, leaving 12 bases of the junction unmatched. Here the CDR3 DNA reads TGCGCCAGCAGCCAAGCGCCGTCAGGACTAGCAGATTACAATGAGCAGTTCTTC. This codes for CASSQAPSGLADYNEQFF.

This chain connects TRBV21-1 to TRBJ2-7; TRBD2 is the table's D call, not checked against the DNA. TRBV21-1 is designated a pseudogene. This CDR3 region has 19 residues. CDR3 nucleotide sequence: TGTGCCAGCAGCATCCGACTAGCGGGAGGCCCTCTTGGGTGTATCGAGCAGTACTTC. It translates to CASSIRLAGGPLGCIEQYF.

The rearrangement joins TRBV28 to TRBJ1-2; no definite D call. Germline lookup yields CDR1 MDHEN and CDR2 SYDVKM. Between the trimmed V and J ends, which lost 2 bases and 4 bases, there was a span of 11 bases. The CDR3 runs to 14 residues. The CDR3 spells CASSLGVQFYGYTF. Here the CDR3 DNA reads TGTGCCAGCAGTTTAGGGGTCCAGTTCTATGGCTACACCTTC.